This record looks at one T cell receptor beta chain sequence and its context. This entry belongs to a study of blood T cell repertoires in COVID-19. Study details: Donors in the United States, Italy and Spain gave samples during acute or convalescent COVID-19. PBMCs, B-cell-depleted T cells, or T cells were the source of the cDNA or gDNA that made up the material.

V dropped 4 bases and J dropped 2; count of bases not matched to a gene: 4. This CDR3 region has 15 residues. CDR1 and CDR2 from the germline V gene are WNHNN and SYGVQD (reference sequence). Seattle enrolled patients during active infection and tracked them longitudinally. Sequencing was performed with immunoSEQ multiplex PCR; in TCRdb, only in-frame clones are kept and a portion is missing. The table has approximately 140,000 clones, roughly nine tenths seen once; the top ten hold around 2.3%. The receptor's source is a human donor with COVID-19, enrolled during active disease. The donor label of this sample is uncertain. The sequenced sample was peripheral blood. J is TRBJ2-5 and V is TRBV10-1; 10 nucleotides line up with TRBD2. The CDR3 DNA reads TGCGCCAGCAGTGGGGCTAGCGGGGGTCAAGAGACCCAGTACTTC. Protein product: CASSGASGGQETQYF.